This record covers a single TCR beta chain. Its antigen is currently unknown. At one of its ends the junction is not consistent with the germline gene, which may arise from a read error. The TCR beta profiling, which covered VDJ combination and CDR3 sequence, was carried out using genomic DNA as the template. Each CDR3 protein is one row after TCRdb ran MiXCR on the reads. This table holds approximately 190,000 distinct CDR3 sequences, approximately 50% found once. The sample comes from a study of CD8+CD57+ T cells in acquired aplastic anemia. Study observations and caveats: About 29 shared CD8+ CDR3s appeared highly expressed within patients' immunodominant clones.

All sequencing subjects had displayed CD8+CD57+ cell expansion on flow cytometry. Diagnosis of severe acquired aplastic anemia applied to all patients. This CDR3 region has 14 residues. Germline V gives CDR1 LNHDA, CDR2 SQIVND (reference sequence). The sequence derives from a human donor with aplastic anemia. The chain is built from TRBV19 and TRBJ1-1, with D possibly being TRBD1 (5 bases). The specimen sequenced was sorted CD4+, CD8+, or CD8+CD57+ T cells (not recorded which) from PBMCs. This CDR3 reads CASSIHGGSAEALF. CDR3 DNA: TGTGCCAGTAGTATCCATGGGGGGAGCGCTGAAGCTCTCTTT. Variable domain in full (rest from reference TRBV19 and TRBJ1-1): DGGITQSPKYLFRKEGQNVTLSCEQNLNHDAMYWYRQDPGQGLRLIYYSQIVNDFQKGDIAEGYSVSREKKESFPLTVTSAQKNPTAFYLCASSIHGGSAEALFGQGTRLTVV.